This is a list of T cell receptor beta chains from one sample in a study of blood T cell repertoires in COVID-19. Assay used: immunoSEQ multiplex PCR; TCRdb lists only in-frame clones, some missing. The table records 250,000 to 300,000 clones, roughly 87% of them present only once. The specimen was PBMCs or T cells enriched from blood (not recorded which). Every receptor here comes from a woman in her thirties who had recovered from COVID-19. Each CDR3 is given with its conserved first and last residue. A D gene is named only where the DNA matches it firmly. Not every row has a clone size; where given, it reads once, few, many or a size class.

V: TRBV15; D: -; J: TRBJ1-1; size: -; DNA: TGTGCCACCAGCTTTGGACAGTCTGAAGCTTTCTTT; CDR3: CATSFGQSEAFF
V: TRBV5-1; D: -; J: TRBJ1-6; size: -; DNA: TGCGCCAGCACCGAGGAGCCGAGCTCCTATAATTCACCCCTCCACTTT; CDR3: CASTEEPSSYNSPLHF
V: TRBV4-1; D: TRBD2; J: TRBJ2-3; size: -; DNA: TGCGCCAGCAGCAGGATTGGACTAGCGGGGGGCCCTAGGGGCCCAGATACGCAGTATTTT; CDR3: CASSRIGLAGGPRGPDTQYF
V: TRBV13; D: -; J: TRBJ2-7; size: -; DNA: TGTGCCAGCAGCCCCCTTCACGAGCAGTACTTC; CDR3: CASSPLHEQYF
V: TRBV24-1; D: TRBD2; J: TRBJ2-1; size: -; DNA: TGTGCCACCAGTGATGTCGGGAGGGAGTACAATGAGCAGTTCTTC; CDR3: CATSDVGREYNEQFF
V: TRBV9; D: -; J: TRBJ1-6; size: -; DNA: TGTGCCAGCAGCGTAGGTGGCCATAATTCACCCCTCCACTTT; CDR3: CASSVGGHNSPLHF
V: TRBV4-1; D: -; J: TRBJ2-5; size: once; DNA: TGCGCCAGCAGCCAAGGACAGTTTCAAGAGACCCAGTACTTC; CDR3: CASSQGQFQETQYF
V: TRBV4-3; D: -; J: TRBJ1-6; size: once; DNA: TGCGCCAGCAGCTCACTTGGAGGGTGGAATTCACCCCTCCACTTT; CDR3: CASSSLGGWNSPLHF
V: TRBV18; D: TRBD2; J: TRBJ2-1; size: -; DNA: TGTGCCAGCTCACCCCCTCTTATCCTAGCGGGGGGAGACTACAATGAGCAGTTCTTC; CDR3: CASSPPLILAGGDYNEQFF
V: TRBV20-1; D: -; J: TRBJ1-1; size: -; DNA: TGCAGTGCTAGTCACTGGGAGGACGAAGCTTTCTTT; CDR3: CSASHWEDEAFF
V: TRBV28; D: -; J: TRBJ2-3; size: -; DNA: TGTGCCAGCAGGGGCGTAAATCGAGATACGCAGTATTTT; CDR3: CASRGVNRDTQYF
V: TRBV27; D: TRBD2; J: TRBJ2-5; size: -; DNA: TGTGCCAGCAGTCCCCGGACTAGCGGGAGTGGGGAGACCCAGTACTTC; CDR3: CASSPRTSGSGETQYF
V: TRBV28; D: -; J: TRBJ1-1; size: once; DNA: TGTGCCAGCAGTTTAGCGATGAACACTGAAGCTTTCTTT; CDR3: CASSLAMNTEAFF
V: TRBV7-3; D: -; J: TRBJ2-1; size: -; DNA: TGTGCCAGCAGCTTCGAGACCCCTAGCAATGAGCAGTTCTTC; CDR3: CASSFETPSNEQFF
V: TRBV27; D: TRBD1; J: TRBJ2-5; size: -; DNA: TGTGCCAGCAGTTCCGTGGAACAGGGGCACCAAGAGACCCAGTACTTC; CDR3: CASSSVEQGHQETQYF
V: TRBV27; D: -; J: TRBJ1-2; size: -; DNA: TGTGCCAGCAGTTCATCTACGGGGGGCGGAGGCTACACCTTC; CDR3: CASSSSTGGGGYTF
V: TRBV6-5; D: -; J: TRBJ1-2; size: -; DNA: TGTGCCAGCAGTTACTCGGGAGCCAACTATGGCTACACCTTC; CDR3: CASSYSGANYGYTF
V: TRBV5-1; D: TRBD1; J: TRBJ2-7; size: few; DNA: TGCGCCAGCAGCCGGACCGGGACAGGGGGCCAACGGGGGTTCTACGAGCAGTACTTC; CDR3: CASSRTGTGGQRGFYEQYF
V: TRBV30; D: TRBD2; J: TRBJ2-1; size: once; DNA: TGTGCCTGGACCCAACCGGGACTAGCGGGAATTGGCTACAATGAGCAGTTCTTC; CDR3: CAWTQPGLAGIGYNEQFF
V: TRBV11-2; D: -; J: TRBJ2-7; size: once; DNA: TGTGCCAGCAGCGCACAACCTACTGCAGGTTACGAGCAGTACTTC; CDR3: CASSAQPTAGYEQYF
V: TRBV14; D: TRBD1; J: TRBJ2-1; size: -; DNA: TGTGCCAGCAGCCAAGTAGGGACAGTGTGGAATGAGCAGTTCTTC; CDR3: CASSQVGTVWNEQFF
V: TRBV6-5; D: -; J: TRBJ1-5; size: few; DNA: TGTGCCAGCGGGCTTGAAGCTGGTCAGCCCCAGCATTTT; CDR3: CASGLEAGQPQHF
V: TRBV5-1; D: -; J: TRBJ1-1; size: -; DNA: TGCGCCAGCAGCGTGGACAGGAACACTGAAGCTTTCTTT; CDR3: CASSVDRNTEAFF
V: TRBV19; D: TRBD1; J: TRBJ2-7; size: -; DNA: TGTGCCAGCCAGGAGAGACAGGGGGCGGGTGAGCAGTACTTC; CDR3: CASQERQGAGEQYF
V: TRBV5-1; D: -; J: TRBJ2-7; size: -; DNA: TGCGCCAGCAGCCGCAGGTTCTACGAGCAGTACTTC; CDR3: CASSRRFYEQYF
V: TRBV6-2/TRBV6-3; D: -; J: TRBJ1-1; size: -; DNA: TGTGCCAGCAGTTACATATCGAACACTGAAGCTTTCTTT; CDR3: CASSYISNTEAFF
V: TRBV5-4; D: -; J: TRBJ2-1; size: -; DNA: TGTGCCAGCAGCTTTGGCTTCAGCTCCTACAATGAGCAGTTCTTC; CDR3: CASSFGFSSYNEQFF
V: TRBV29-1; D: TRBD2; J: TRBJ2-7; size: -; DNA: TGCAGCGTTGGTGGACTAGCGGGAGGCTACGAGCAGTACTTC; CDR3: CSVGGLAGGYEQYF
V: TRBV28; D: TRBD2; J: TRBJ2-5; size: -; DNA: TGTGCCAGCACCCAACTCTTGGGGGGAGGGGAGACCCAGTACTTC; CDR3: CASTQLLGGGETQYF